The 10 T cell receptor beta chains presented below share a single source sample, sequenced in a study of T cells in Graves' hyperthyroidism and ophthalmopathy. RNA transcripts served as the template for amplifying TCR beta CDR3 regions. With the HTBI primer set, the TCR CDR3 went through a first round of RT-PCR. TCRdb recomputed calls from the multiplex PCR reads with MiXCR, one row per CDR3 protein. The sample lists about 290,000 distinct CDR3 sequences, approximately 14% occurring once. The sequenced sample consisted of blood. The receptors originated from a woman aged 40 to 50 with Graves' hyperthyroidism.

This clonotype was picked up many times. The chain joins TRBV3-1 to TRBJ2-1; D is possibly TRBD1 or TRBD2 (5 bases each). The length of the CDR3 is 15 residues. Germline V lookup: CDR1 LGHDT, CDR2 YNNKEL (reference sequence). The germline V and J ends were trimmed by 7 bases and 8 bases, with 21 bases remaining between them. CDR3 DNA sequence: TGTGCCAGCACCCGTGGGGCTAGCCCCCAGGATGAGCAGTTCTTC. As protein: CASTRGASPQDEQFF.

This clonotype was seen at least ten times. The chain carries TRBV19 and TRBJ1-1; D is possibly TRBD1 (6 bases). Germline V gene data show CDR1 as LNHDA and CDR2 as SQIVND (reference sequence). Trimming stripped 4 bases from V and 2 bases from J, with 11 bases between. The CDR3 runs to 14 residues. The CDR3 here is CASSTDRGNTEAFF. The CDR3 bases are TGTGCCAGTAGTACGGACAGAGGAAACACTGAAGCTTTCTTT.

There are a few counts of this clonotype. The chain is built from TRBV20-1 and TRBJ2-1; 7 bases agree with TRBD2. The junction had 3 bases not matched to a gene; V was cut back by 1 base and J by 3 bases. CDR1 DFQATT and CDR2 SNEGSKA come from the germline V gene (reference sequence). The CDR3 sequence is 14 residues long. The CDR3 nucleotides are TGCAGTGCTAGAGGGACTAGACACTACAATGAGCAGTTCTTC. This sequence encodes CSARGTRHYNEQFF.

The chain employs TRBV5-1 and TRBJ2-1; possibly TRBD1 or TRBD2 for D (5 bases each). The CDR3 contains 16 residues. The V and J ends lost 4 bases and 3 bases respectively, with 17 bases between them. Germline V lookup: CDR1 SGHRS, CDR2 YFSETQ. The CDR3 here is CASSASIGTGYNEQFF. The DNA for the CDR3 is TGCGCCAGCAGCGCCTCTATCGGGACCGGCTACAATGAGCAGTTCTTC.

This clonotype was detected only a few times. CDR3 residues: CAWSNRGVDIQYF. Here the CDR3 DNA reads TGTGCCTGGAGTAACAGGGGTGTTGACATTCAGTACTTC. The chain has TRBV30 and TRBJ2-4; 7 bases line up with TRBD1. The CDR3 has 13 residues. V lost 2 bases and J lost 8; bases outside the gene matches: 6. Germline CDR1 reads GTSNPN; CDR2 reads SVGIG (reference sequence).

This clonotype was found many times. The chain employs TRBV20-1 and TRBJ1-1; D is uncertain. V was clipped by 3 bases and J by 3 bases, with 14 bases between them. This CDR3 is built from 14 residues. CDR1 DFQATT and CDR2 SNEGSKA come from the germline V gene (reference sequence). The CDR3 nucleotides read TGCAGTGCTAGTAGTCCGGGCGGGTACACTGAAGCTTTCTTT. This codes for CSASSPGGYTEAFF.

There are many counts of this clonotype. The chain links TRBV20-1 to TRBJ2-5; D is unclear. CDR3 size: 13 residues. Germline V gene lookup returns CDR1 DFQATT and CDR2 SNEGSKA (reference sequence). V lost 3 bases and J 5 bases, leaving 13 bases between the germline ends. The CDR3, as DNA: TGCAGTGCTAGGTCACCTAGTGGGGAGACCCAGTACTTC. Protein sequence: CSARSPSGETQYF.

Concerning this clonotype itself: This clone may be a read error of a much larger clone one base away. The chain is built from TRBV7-2 and TRBJ2-7, with 7 bases fitting TRBD2. The CDR3 contains 16 residues. The germline gives CDR1 SGHTA, CDR2 FQGNSA. The CDR3 loop is CARSLVGGGSSYEQYF. DNA for the CDR3: TGTGCCCGCAGCTTAGTGGGTGGCGGGAGCTCCTACGAGCAGTACTTC. The full variable domain, its missing parts supplied by reference TRBV7-2 and TRBJ2-7, is GAGVSQSPSNKVTEKGKDVELRCDPISGHTALYWYRQSLGQGLEFLIYFQGNSAPDKSGLPSDRFSAERTGGSVSTLTIQRTQQEDSAVYLCARSLVGGGSSYEQYFGPGTRLTVT.

This clonotype has at least ten counts. The rearrangement uses TRBV13 and TRBJ1-2; 9 nucleotides match TRBD1. The germline gives CDR1 PRHDT, CDR2 FYEKMQ (reference sequence). J gave up 3 bases and V 5 bases, and 13 bases lay outside the gene matches. The CDR3 contains 17 residues. The CDR3 sequence: CASSPDSTGGRDYGYTF. In nucleotides, the CDR3 is TGTGCCAGCAGCCCGGATTCTACAGGGGGCAGGGACTATGGCTACACCTTC.

The chain joins TRBV4-1 to TRBJ2-7, with D perhaps TRBD2 (7 bases). Per the germline V gene, CDR1 is MGHRA and CDR2 is YSYEKL. V was shortened by 1 base and J by 4 bases, with 20 bases between the two germline ends. The CDR3 loop spans 17 amino acids. The CDR3 here is CASSQVEGGQSLYEQYF. The CDR3 coding sequence is TGCGCCAGCAGCCAAGTTGAGGGGGGGCAAAGCTTGTACGAGCAGTACTTC.